The 16 T cell receptor beta chains listed next were all sequenced from one sample in a study of blood T cell repertoires in COVID-19. Sequencing used immunoSEQ multiplex PCR; TCRdb keeps in-frame clones, though not all of them. The sample records tens of thousands of clones, approximately 87% being singletons. The sample taken for sequencing was peripheral blood. These receptors all come from a human donor in a cohort sampled during active COVID-19.

J is TRBJ1-5 and V is TRBV4-1; D is unclear. Germline-derived CDR1 and CDR2 are MGHRA and YSYEKL. Trimming took 0 bases from V and 5 from J, leaving 14 bases between them. This CDR3 contains 16 residues. CDR3 sequence reads: CASSQEIGEYYQPQHF. CDR3 coding DNA: TGCGCCAGCAGCCAAGAAATCGGAGAATACTATCAGCCCCAGCATTTT.

The gene calls are TRBV19 and TRBJ2-3, with a tentative D call TRBD2 (7 bases). Germline CDR1 LNHDA, CDR2 SQIVND (reference sequence). Deletions cut 5 bases from V and 0 bases from J, with 12 bases between. The CDR3 is made up of 15 amino acids. CDR3 DNA: TGTGCCAGTAGTGGACGGGGGGCTAGCACAGATACGCAGTATTTT. Encoded protein: CASSGRGASTDTQYF.

This chain connects TRBV6-6 to TRBJ2-5, with D possibly matching TRBD2 (6 bases). CDR1 is MNHNY and CDR2 is SVGAGI in the germline V gene (reference sequence). The CDR3 covers 13 residues. Trimming took off 2 bases at V and 3 bases at J, with 7 bases between the two ends. The chain's CDR3 is CASSYPSEETQYF. For the CDR3, the DNA is TGTGCCAGCAGTTACCCTAGCGAAGAGACCCAGTACTTC.

The chain couples TRBV5-4 to TRBJ2-7, with 8 bases lining up with TRBD1. V lost 2 bases and J lost 6; bases outside the gene matches: 7. The CDR3 totals 14 residues. Germline V gene data show CDR1 as SGHNT and CDR2 as YYREEE (reference sequence). This CDR3 is CASSFGQGTGEQYF. The CDR3 nucleotides read TGTGCCAGCAGCTTCGGACAGGGAACCGGCGAGCAGTACTTC.

The chain carries TRBV6-5 and TRBJ1-1; a possible D gene is TRBD1 (5 bases). CDR1 MNHEY and CDR2 SVGAGI come from the germline V gene. This CDR3 comprises 15 residues. V was cut by 0 bases and J by 1 base, with 9 bases left in between. The CDR3 sequence: CASSYSNRRNTEAFF. CDR3 in DNA: TGTGCCAGCAGTTACTCTAACAGGAGGAACACTGAAGCTTTCTTT.

This clone was observed a few times. The chain's CDR3 is CASSVGTDNYEQYF. The CDR3 DNA follows: TGTGCCAGCAGCGTGGGGACAGACAACTACGAGCAGTACTTC. V usage is TRBV9 and J usage is TRBJ2-7; 7 nucleotides align to TRBD1. V shed 2 bases, J shed 3 bases, and the junction held 5 bases outside the gene matches. This CDR3 spans 14 amino acids. CDR1 and CDR2 (germline): SGDLS, YYNGEE.

V usage is TRBV7-9 and J usage is TRBJ1-1; TRBD1 aligns across 7 bases. The V gene's germline CDR1 is SEHNR and CDR2 FQNEAQ (reference sequence). This CDR3 contains 14 residues. Trimming took 5 bases from V and 4 from J; bases not matched to a gene: 7. The CDR3 nucleotides read TGTGCCAGCAGCCTACGACAGGGTACCACTGAAGCTTTCTTT. Encoded protein: CASSLRQGTTEAFF.

The gene calls are TRBV19 and TRBJ1-6; 9 nucleotides agree with TRBD1. J gave up 9 bases and V 11 bases, and 14 bases lay outside the gene matches. Germline values: CDR1 LNHDA, CDR2 SQIVND (reference sequence). The CDR3 length is 15 residues. CDR3 protein: CASSSGDREASPLHF. The CDR3 DNA follows: TGTGCCTCCTCGTCAGGGGACAGGGAGGCTTCACCCCTCCACTTT.

The table lists this clone with a few counts. V usage is TRBV4-1 and J usage is TRBJ2-3, with 14 bases fitting TRBD2. CDR1 and CDR2 from the germline V gene are MGHRA and YSYEKL. The CDR3 spans 21 residues. The trim removed 4 bases at V and 0 bases at J, leaving 15 bases unmatched. In DNA, the CDR3 is TGCGCCAGCAGCCCCTCAAGGGGACTAGCGGGAGAGATTCCTAGCACAGATACGCAGTATTTT. The encoded protein is CASSPSRGLAGEIPSTDTQYF.

This chain links TRBV7-2 with TRBJ1-1; no definite D call. CDR1 is SGHTA and CDR2 is FQGNSA in the germline V gene. Between the trimmed V and J ends, which lost 0 bases and 1 base, there was a span of 6 bases. This CDR3 is built from 14 residues. The CDR3 region is CASSLAYGNTEAFF. CDR3 coding DNA: TGTGCCAGCAGCTTAGCGTACGGGAACACTGAAGCTTTCTTT.

The chain couples TRBV6-2 or TRBV6-3 to TRBJ1-5, with D perhaps TRBD1 (6 bases). Germline CDR1 is MNHEY and CDR2 is SVGEGT. With 5 bases removed from V and 1 base from J, the gap between germline ends came to 18 bases. CDR3 size: 17 residues. In nucleotides, the CDR3 is TGTGCCAGCAGTCCCCGCCCCCACGGGACAAGCAATCAGCCCCAGCATTTT. Encoded protein: CASSPRPHGTSNQPQHF.

The chain uses TRBV4-3 and TRBJ2-2, with D possibly matching TRBD1 (6 bases). The CDR3 loop spans 16 amino acids. The V end lost 1 base, the J end lost 0 bases, and 9 bases lay between the germline ends. The germline CDR1 and CDR2 sequences are LGHNA and YSLEER. The CDR3 DNA sequence: TGCGCCAGCAGCCAAGGGGGGACAACGAACACCGGGGAGCTGTTTTTT. It translates to CASSQGGTTNTGELFF.

The chain is built from TRBV7-2 and TRBJ1-2, with D perhaps TRBD1 (6 bases). The CDR3 loop spans 13 amino acids. V was trimmed by 4 bases and J by 8 bases, leaving 14 bases between them. Germline CDR1 SGHTA, CDR2 FQGNSA. The CDR3 nucleotides are TGTGCCAGCAGCTCACAAGAGGGGGTCGGCTACACCTTC. This gives the protein CASSSQEGVGYTF.

This chain links TRBV7-7 with TRBJ2-1; 11 nucleotides align to TRBD2. In germline, CDR1 is SSHAT, CDR2 FNYEAQ (reference sequence). Trimming at V came to 4 bases and at J to 9 bases, leaving 8 bases not matched to a gene. The CDR3 covers 15 residues. The CDR3 sequence is CASSSLAGGNPEQFF. CDR3 in DNA: TGTGCCAGCAGCTCTTTAGCGGGGGGGAATCCTGAGCAGTTCTTC.

The chain employs TRBV7-2 and TRBJ2-1; possibly TRBD2 for D (6 bases). Looked up from germline, CDR1 is SGHTA and CDR2 is FQGNSA. The CDR3 contains 13 residues. The germline V and J ends were trimmed by 1 base and 8 bases, with 9 bases remaining between them. Here the CDR3 DNA reads TGTGCCAGCAGCTTAGTCAGGGAGGATGAGCAGTTCTTC. Its translation: CASSLVREDEQFF.

Only a few counts were recorded for this clone. The gene calls are TRBV20-1 and TRBJ2-5; the D is unclear. CDR1 and CDR2 (germline): DFQATT, SNEGSKA (reference sequence). Trimming left V 6 bases short and J 5 bases short, with 10 bases between. The CDR3 contains 11 residues. This CDR3 is CSAQRGETQYF. CDR3 DNA: TGCAGTGCCCAGCGTGGGGAGACCCAGTACTTC.